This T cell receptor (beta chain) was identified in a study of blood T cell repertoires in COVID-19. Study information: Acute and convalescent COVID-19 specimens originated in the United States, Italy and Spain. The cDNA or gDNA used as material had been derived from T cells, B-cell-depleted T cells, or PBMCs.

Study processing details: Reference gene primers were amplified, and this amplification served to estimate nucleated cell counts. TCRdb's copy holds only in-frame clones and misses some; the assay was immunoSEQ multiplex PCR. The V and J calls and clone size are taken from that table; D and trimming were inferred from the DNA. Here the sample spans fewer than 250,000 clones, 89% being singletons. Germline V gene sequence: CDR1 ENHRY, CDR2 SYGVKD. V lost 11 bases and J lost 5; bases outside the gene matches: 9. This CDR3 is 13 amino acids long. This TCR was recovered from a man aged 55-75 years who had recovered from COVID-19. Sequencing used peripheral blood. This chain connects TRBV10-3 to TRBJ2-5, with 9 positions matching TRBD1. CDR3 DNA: TGTGCCGTCGGACAGGGGAGGGGGGAGACCCAGTACTTC. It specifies CAVGQGRGETQYF.